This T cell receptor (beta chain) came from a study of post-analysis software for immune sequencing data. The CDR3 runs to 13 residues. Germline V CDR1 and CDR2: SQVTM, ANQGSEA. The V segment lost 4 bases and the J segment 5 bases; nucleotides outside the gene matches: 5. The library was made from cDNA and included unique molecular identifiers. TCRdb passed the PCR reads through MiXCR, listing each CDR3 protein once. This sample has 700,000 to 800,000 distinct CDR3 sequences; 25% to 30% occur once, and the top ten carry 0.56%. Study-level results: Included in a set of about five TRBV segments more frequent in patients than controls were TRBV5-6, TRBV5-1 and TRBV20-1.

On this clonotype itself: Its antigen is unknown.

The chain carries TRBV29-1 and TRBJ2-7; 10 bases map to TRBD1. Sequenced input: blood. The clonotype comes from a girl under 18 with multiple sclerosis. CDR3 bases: TGCAGCGTTGGCGGACAGGGGGGGAACGAGCAGTACTTC. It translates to CSVGGQGGNEQYF.